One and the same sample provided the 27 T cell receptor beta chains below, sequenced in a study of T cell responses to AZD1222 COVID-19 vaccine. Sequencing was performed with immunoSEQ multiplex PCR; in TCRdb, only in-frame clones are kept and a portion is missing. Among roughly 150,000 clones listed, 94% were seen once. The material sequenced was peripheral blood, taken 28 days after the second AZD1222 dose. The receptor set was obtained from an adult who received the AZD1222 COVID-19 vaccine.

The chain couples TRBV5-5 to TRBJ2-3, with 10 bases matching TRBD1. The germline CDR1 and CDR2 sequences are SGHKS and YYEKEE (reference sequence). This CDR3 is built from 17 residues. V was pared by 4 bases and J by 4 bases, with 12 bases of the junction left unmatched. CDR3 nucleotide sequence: TGTGCCAGCAGCCCGAAAGGGGTGACAGGGGGCGCAGATACGCAGTATTTT. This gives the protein CASSPKGVTGGADTQYF.

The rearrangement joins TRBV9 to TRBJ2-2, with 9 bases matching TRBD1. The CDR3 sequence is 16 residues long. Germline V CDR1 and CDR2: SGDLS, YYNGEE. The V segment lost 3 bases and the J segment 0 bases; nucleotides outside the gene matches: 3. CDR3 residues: CASSAWTGANTGELFF. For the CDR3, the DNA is TGTGCCAGCAGCGCTTGGACAGGGGCGAACACCGGGGAGCTGTTTTTT.

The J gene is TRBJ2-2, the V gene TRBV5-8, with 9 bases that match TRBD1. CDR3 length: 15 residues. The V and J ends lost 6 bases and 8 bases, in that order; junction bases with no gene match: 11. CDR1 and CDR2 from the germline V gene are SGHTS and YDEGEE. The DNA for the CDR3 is TGTGCCAGCAACCGCCGGGGACAGGGATTGGGGGAGCTGTTTTTT. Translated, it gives CASNRRGQGLGELFF.

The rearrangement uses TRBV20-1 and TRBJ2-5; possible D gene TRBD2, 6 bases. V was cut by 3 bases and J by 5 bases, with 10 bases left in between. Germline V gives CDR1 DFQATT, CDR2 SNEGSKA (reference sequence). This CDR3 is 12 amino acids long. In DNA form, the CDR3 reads TGCAGTGCTAGTTTGGGGAGGGAGACCCAGTACTTC. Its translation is CSASLGRETQYF.

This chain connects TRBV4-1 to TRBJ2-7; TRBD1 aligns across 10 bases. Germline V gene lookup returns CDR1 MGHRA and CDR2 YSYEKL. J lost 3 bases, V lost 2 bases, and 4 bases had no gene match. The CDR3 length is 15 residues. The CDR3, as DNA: TGCGCCAGCAGCCAATTGGGACAGGGGATCTACGAGCAGTACTTC. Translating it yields CASSQLGQGIYEQYF.

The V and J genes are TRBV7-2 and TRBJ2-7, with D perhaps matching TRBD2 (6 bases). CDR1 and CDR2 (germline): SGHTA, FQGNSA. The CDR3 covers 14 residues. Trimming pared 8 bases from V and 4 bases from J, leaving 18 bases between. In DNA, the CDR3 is TGTGCCAGCGGCCGGGAGCGGGCTTCATACGAGCAGTACTTC. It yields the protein CASGRERASYEQYF.

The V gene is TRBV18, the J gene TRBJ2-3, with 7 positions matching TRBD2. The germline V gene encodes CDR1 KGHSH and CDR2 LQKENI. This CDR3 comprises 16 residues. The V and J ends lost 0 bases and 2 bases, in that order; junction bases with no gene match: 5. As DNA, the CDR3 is TGTGCCAGCTCACCACCGGGAGGGTTCTCCACAGATACGCAGTATTTT. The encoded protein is CASSPPGGFSTDTQYF.

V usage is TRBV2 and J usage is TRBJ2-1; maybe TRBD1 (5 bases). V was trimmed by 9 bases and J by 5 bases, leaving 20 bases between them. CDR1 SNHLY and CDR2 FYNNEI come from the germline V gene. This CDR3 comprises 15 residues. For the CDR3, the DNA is TGTGCCAGTCTTACAGGCCTAGGCGAACACAATGAGCAGTTCTTC. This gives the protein CASLTGLGEHNEQFF.

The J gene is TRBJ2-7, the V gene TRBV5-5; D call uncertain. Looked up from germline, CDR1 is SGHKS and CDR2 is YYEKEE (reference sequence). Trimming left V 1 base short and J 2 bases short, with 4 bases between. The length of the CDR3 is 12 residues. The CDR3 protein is CASSLTTYEQYF. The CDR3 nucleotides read TGTGCCAGCAGCTTGACCACCTACGAGCAGTACTTC.

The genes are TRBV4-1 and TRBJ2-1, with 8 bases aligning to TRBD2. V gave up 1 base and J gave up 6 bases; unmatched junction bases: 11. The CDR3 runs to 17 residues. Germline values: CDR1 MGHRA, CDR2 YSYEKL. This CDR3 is CASSQGSASGRSNEQFF. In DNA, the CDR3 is TGCGCCAGCAGCCAAGGTTCGGCGAGCGGGAGATCCAATGAGCAGTTCTTC.

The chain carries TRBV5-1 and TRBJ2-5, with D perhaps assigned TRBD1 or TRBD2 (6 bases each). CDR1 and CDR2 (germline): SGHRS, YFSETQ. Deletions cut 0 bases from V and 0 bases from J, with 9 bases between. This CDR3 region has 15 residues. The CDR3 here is CASSLAGADQETQYF. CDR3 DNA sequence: TGCGCCAGCAGCTTGGCGGGGGCTGACCAAGAGACCCAGTACTTC.

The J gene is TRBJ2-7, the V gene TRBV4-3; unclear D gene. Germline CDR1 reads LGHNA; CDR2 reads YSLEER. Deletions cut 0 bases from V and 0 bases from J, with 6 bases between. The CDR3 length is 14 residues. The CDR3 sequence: CASSQDLGSYEQYF. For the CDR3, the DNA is TGCGCCAGCAGCCAAGATCTAGGCTCCTACGAGCAGTACTTC.

In nucleotides, the CDR3 is TGCGCCAGTCAGCAATGGGACAGCTCTAATTCACCCCTCCACTTT. Encoded protein: CASQQWDSSNSPLHF. V gene TRBV10-2 combines with J gene TRBJ1-6; 7 bases line up with TRBD1. Germline V CDR1 and CDR2: WSHSY, SAAADI. The J segment lost 6 bases and the V segment lost 9 bases, leaving 11 bases of the junction unmatched. The CDR3 loop spans 15 amino acids.

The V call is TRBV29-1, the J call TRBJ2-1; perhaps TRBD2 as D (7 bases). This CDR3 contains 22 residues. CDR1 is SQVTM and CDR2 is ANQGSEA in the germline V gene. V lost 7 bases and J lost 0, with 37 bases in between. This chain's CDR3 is CSGGRRRGSVKIAGLSYNEQFF. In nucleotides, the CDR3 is TGCAGCGGGGGACGTCGGAGGGGGTCCGTAAAGATAGCGGGCCTCTCCTACAATGAGCAGTTCTTC.

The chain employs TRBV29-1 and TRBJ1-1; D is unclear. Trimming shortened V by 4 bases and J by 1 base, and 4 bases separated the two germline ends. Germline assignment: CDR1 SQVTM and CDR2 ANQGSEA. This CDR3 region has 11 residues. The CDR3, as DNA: TGCAGCGTTGTTGGGAACACTGAAGCTTTCTTT. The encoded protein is CSVVGNTEAFF. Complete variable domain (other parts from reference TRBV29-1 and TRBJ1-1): SAVISQKPSRDICQRGTSLTIQCQVDSQVTMMFWYRQQPGQSLTLIATANQGSEATYESGFVIDKFPISRPNLTFSTLTVSNMSPEDSSIYLCSVVGNTEAFFGQGTRLTVV.

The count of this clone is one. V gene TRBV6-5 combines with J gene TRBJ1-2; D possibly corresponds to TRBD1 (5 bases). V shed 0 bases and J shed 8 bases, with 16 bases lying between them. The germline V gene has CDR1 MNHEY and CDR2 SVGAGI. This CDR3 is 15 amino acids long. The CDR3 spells CASSYSARGVYGYTF. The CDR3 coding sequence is TGTGCCAGCAGTTACTCAGCGCGGGGGGTCTACGGCTACACCTTC.

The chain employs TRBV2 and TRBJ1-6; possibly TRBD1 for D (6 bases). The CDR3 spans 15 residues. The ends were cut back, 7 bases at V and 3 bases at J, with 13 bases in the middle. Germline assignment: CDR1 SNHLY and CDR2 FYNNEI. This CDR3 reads CASTGQPFYNSPLHF. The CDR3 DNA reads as TGTGCCAGCACCGGACAGCCCTTCTATAATTCACCCCTCCACTTT.

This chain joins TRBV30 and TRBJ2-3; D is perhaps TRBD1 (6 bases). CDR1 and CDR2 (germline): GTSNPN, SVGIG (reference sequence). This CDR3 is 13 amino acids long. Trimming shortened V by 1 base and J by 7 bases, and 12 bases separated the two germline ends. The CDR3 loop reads CAWSEGQSNTQYF. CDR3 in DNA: TGTGCCTGGAGTGAAGGACAGTCGAATACGCAGTATTTT.

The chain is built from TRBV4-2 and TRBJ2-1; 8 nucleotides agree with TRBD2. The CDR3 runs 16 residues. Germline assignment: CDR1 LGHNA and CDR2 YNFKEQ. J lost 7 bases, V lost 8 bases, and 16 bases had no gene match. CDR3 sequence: CASQPGEGGRRNEQFF. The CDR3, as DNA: TGTGCCAGCCAGCCGGGTGAAGGCGGGAGGAGGAATGAGCAGTTCTTC.

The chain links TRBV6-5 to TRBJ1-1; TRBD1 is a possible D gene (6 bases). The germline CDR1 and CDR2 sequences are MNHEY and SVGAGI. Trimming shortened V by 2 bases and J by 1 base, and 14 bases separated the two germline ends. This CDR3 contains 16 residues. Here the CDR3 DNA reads TGTGCCAGCAGTTACAGGCAGGGGCGTAAGAACACTGAAGCTTTCTTT. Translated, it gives CASSYRQGRKNTEAFF.

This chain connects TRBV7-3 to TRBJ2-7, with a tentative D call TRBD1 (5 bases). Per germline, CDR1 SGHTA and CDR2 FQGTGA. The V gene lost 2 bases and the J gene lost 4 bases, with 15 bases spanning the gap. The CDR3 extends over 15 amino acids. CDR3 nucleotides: TGTGCCAGCAGCTTAGGGGCGGCAGTTCCGTACGAGCAGTACTTC. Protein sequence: CASSLGAAVPYEQYF.

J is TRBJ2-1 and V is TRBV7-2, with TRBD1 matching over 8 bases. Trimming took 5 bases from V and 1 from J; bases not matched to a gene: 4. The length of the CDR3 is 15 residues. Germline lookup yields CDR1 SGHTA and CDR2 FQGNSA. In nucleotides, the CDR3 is TGTGCCAGCAGCCCTCGGACAGGGTCCTACAATGAGCAGTTCTTC. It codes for CASSPRTGSYNEQFF.

The CDR3 DNA sequence: TGTGCCAGCAGGACAGGGGGTACTGAAGCTTTCTTT. Residues: CASRTGGTEAFF. The V and J genes are TRBV19 and TRBJ1-1; 10 bases align to TRBD1. The J segment lost 5 bases and the V segment lost 9 bases, leaving 3 bases of the junction unmatched. From germline, CDR1 is LNHDA and CDR2 SQIVND (reference sequence). This CDR3 comprises 12 residues. Drawing the rest from reference TRBV19 and TRBJ1-1, the complete variable domain is DGGITQSPKYLFRKEGQNVTLSCEQNLNHDAMYWYRQDPGQGLRLIYYSQIVNDFQKGDIAEGYSVSREKKESFPLTVTSAQKNPTAFYLCASRTGGTEAFFGQGTRLTVV.

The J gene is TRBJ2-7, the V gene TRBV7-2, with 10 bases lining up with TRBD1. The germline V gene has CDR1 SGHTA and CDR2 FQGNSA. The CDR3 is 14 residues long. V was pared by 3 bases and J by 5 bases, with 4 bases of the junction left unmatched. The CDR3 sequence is CASSFGQGGNEQYF. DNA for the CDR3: TGTGCCAGCAGCTTTGGACAGGGGGGGAACGAGCAGTACTTC.

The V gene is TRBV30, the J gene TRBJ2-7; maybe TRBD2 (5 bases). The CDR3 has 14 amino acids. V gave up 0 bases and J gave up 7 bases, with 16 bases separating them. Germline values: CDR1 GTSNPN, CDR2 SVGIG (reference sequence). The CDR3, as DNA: TGTGCCTGGAGTGTCGGAGGCGGACCTTGGGAGCAGTACTTC. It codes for CAWSVGGGPWEQYF. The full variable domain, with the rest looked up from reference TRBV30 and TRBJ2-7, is SQTIHQWPATLVQPVGSPLSLECTVEGTSNPNLYWYRQAAGRGLQLLFYSVGIGQISSEVPQNLSASRPQDRQFILSSKKLLLSDSGFYLCAWSVGGGPWEQYFGPGTRLTVT.

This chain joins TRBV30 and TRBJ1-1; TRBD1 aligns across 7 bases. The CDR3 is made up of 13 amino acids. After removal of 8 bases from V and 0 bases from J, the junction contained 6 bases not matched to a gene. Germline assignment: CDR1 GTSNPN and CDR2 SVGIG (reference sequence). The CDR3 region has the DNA TGTGCCGTTCGCAGGGGGATGAACACTGAAGCTTTCTTT. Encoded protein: CAVRRGMNTEAFF.

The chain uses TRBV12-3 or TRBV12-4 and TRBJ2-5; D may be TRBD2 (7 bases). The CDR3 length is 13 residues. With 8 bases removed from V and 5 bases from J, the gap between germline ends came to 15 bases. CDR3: CASRGGEKETQYF. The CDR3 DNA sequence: TGTGCCAGCCGAGGGGGGGAGAAGGAGACCCAGTACTTC.